Included here is one T cell receptor beta chain sequence, with context. The data belong to a study of blood T cell repertoires in COVID-19. Whole-study context: Sample material is recorded as cDNA or gDNA derived from T cells, B-cell-depleted T cells, or PBMCs.

Trimming took 1 base from V and 6 from J, leaving 15 bases between them. The germline V gene has CDR1 GTSNPN and CDR2 SVGIG (reference sequence). This CDR3 is 14 amino acids long. Original handling: Estimates of nucleated cell counts were drawn from the amplification of reference gene primers. Assay: immunoSEQ multiplex PCR; the TCRdb copy retains only in-frame clones and omits some. D and trimming were read from the DNA, whereas the V and J calls and clone size are those reported in that table. The sample records roughly 150,000 clones, about 83% being singletons. The material sequenced was peripheral blood. This chain connects TRBV30 to TRBJ2-5, with D possibly matching TRBD1 (6 bases). The receptor's source is a woman older than 75 with acute or convalescent COVID-19. In DNA, the CDR3 is TGTGCCTGGAGTGCGGACAGCCGAGGGCAGACCCAGTACTTC. Protein sequence: CAWSADSRGQTQYF.